This TCR beta chain is from a study of human T cells and chemical hapten exposure. Study-wide context: Diphenylcyclopropenone was applied weekly to patients' scalps across the roughly 24-week study.

The time point: patch test 3, about 24 weeks after DPC sensitization. Treatment described: therapeutic diphenylcyclopropenone sensitization with weekly scalp DPC. Total RNA was extracted from unfractionated whole blood. Methods used by the authors: Samples held a median of roughly 100,000 TCRs, range about 23,224–700,000. TCRdb passed the RACE reads through MiXCR, listing each CDR3 protein once. These V and J calls derive from TCRdb rather than the authors' analysis. This table has tens of thousands of distinct CDR3 sequences, 9.9% appearing once. CDR3 length: 11 residues. CDR1 is SEHNR, CDR2 FQNEAQ, per germline (reference sequence). Deletions cut 1 base from V and 7 bases from J, with 1 base between. As concerns this clonotype: A much larger clone lies one base from this, so it may be a read error.

The origin of this receptor is a woman aged 40 to 50 with alopecia areata. Some clones in this sample may be carry-over from other donors' samples. The chain has TRBV7-9 and TRBJ2-2; the D is unclear. Here the sequenced sample was whole blood, taken in connection with sensitization to the hapten diphenylcyclopropenone (DPC). CDR3: CASSLVGELFF. CDR3 coding DNA: TGTGCCAGCAGCTTAGTCGGGGAGCTGTTTTTT. Combining the CDR3 with reference TRBV7-9 and TRBJ2-2 gives the whole variable domain DTGVSQNPRHKITKRGQNVTFRCDPISEHNRLYWYRQTLGQGPEFLTYFQNEAQLEKSRLLSDRFSAERPKGSFSTLEIQRTEQGDSAMYLCASSLVGELFFGEGSRLTVL.